The rows below give T cell receptor beta chains drawn from one sample of a study of T cell repertoires in cytomegalovirus infection. In TCRdb, the reads were re-called with MiXCR into one record per CDR3 protein. Among approximately 250,000 distinct CDR3 sequences listed, 6.5% were seen once. The sequenced sample was PBMCs. The source is a human donor in good health (CMV status not recorded). Some clones in this sample may be carry-over from other donors' samples. CDR3s include the opening cysteine and the closing phenylalanine or tryptophan. Fields, in order: D gene, J gene, V gene, clone size, CDR3 DNA, CDR3 protein. D genes are given only for firm matches. Clone size is given for some rows only: seen once, a few or many times, or a class if the clone is expanded.

NA TRBJ1-3 TRBV12-5 many TGTGCTAGTGGTTTGTTCGGGGGGACACTATCTGGAAACACCATATATTTT CASGLFGGTLSGNTIYF
TRBD1 TRBJ2-7 TRBV28 NA TGTGCCAGCAGTTCGGGACAGACCAGCTCCTACGAGCAGTACTTC CASSSGQTSSYEQYF
NA TRBJ2-1 TRBV7-2 many TGTGCCAGCAGCTCCAATATGGGACGATCAGTGGAGTTCTTC CASSSNMGRSVEFF
NA TRBJ1-1 TRBV12-3/TRBV12-4 many TGTGCCAGCAGTTTAGGACAGGATGGTACTGAAGCTTTCTTT CASSLGQDGTEAFF
NA TRBJ1-2 TRBV20-1 many TGCAGTGCCCAGGAGGGGGGCTATGGCTACACCTTC CSAQEGGYGYTF
NA TRBJ1-2 TRBV20-1 many TGCAGTGCTAGAGAGGCAGGTGGCTATGGCTACACCTTC CSAREAGGYGYTF
NA TRBJ1-2 TRBV29-1 few TGCAGCGTTGAAGATCGGGTGGGCTACACCTTC CSVEDRVGYTF
NA TRBJ2-2 TRBV14 many TGTGCCAGCAGCCCGGGAGCCTTTAACACCGGGGAGCTGTTTTTT CASSPGAFNTGELFF
TRBD2 TRBJ2-3 TRBV29-1 few TGCAGCGTTGAAGATATGGAGCGGGGGGGTACAGATACGCAGTATTTT CSVEDMERGGTDTQYF
NA TRBJ1-6 TRBV7-2 many TGTGCCAGCAGCTCCCGGACGGATCATAATTCACCCCTCCACTTT CASSSRTDHNSPLHF
NA TRBJ2-1 TRBV18 many TGTGCCAGCTCACCACTTTCTACGGAGGAGCAGTTCTTC CASSPLSTEEQFF
TRBD2 TRBJ2-3 TRBV2 many TGTGCCAGCAGGACCCGGGGGGGCACAGATACGCAGTATTTT CASRTRGGTDTQYF
TRBD1 TRBJ1-5 TRBV11-2 NA TGTGCCAGCAGCGCCGGACAGGGGGCGAATCAGCCCCAGCATTTT CASSAGQGANQPQHF
NA TRBJ1-3 TRBV28 NA TGTGCCAGCAGTTTGGGCGGACAGTCTGGAAACACCATATATTTT CASSLGGQSGNTIYF
TRBD2 TRBJ2-3 TRBV7-2 once TGTGCCAGCAGCGCAGCGGGAGGATCGAGTACAGATACGCAGTATTTT CASSAAGGSSTDTQYF
TRBD1 TRBJ1-5 TRBV20-1 few TGCAGTGCTAGAACAGGACAGGCGACGGGAGATCAGCCCCAGCATTTT CSARTGQATGDQPQHF
NA TRBJ2-3 TRBV29-1 few TGCAGCGTTGATACTAAGAACACAGATACGCAGTATTTT CSVDTKNTDTQYF
NA TRBJ1-2 TRBV7-2 many TGTGCCAGCAGCCAGCGGGAGGGCGGCTACACCTTC CASSQREGGYTF
TRBD2 TRBJ2-7 TRBV20-1 few TGCAGTGCTAGAGATGGGAGCGGGGGGAGTGACGAGCAGTACTTC CSARDGSGGSDEQYF
NA TRBJ2-7 TRBV6-2/TRBV6-3 many TGTGCCAGCAGCGGGTACTCGGACGAGCAGTACTTC CASSGYSDEQYF
NA TRBJ1-4 TRBV7-2 many TGTGCCAGCAGCCGAGGGGGGACGGTCGAAAAACTGTTTTTT CASSRGGTVEKLFF
NA TRBJ2-3 TRBV4-3 many TGCGCCAGCAGCCAAGAGTTTTCGGATACGCAGTATTTT CASSQEFSDTQYF
NA TRBJ2-3 TRBV7-3 many TGTGCCAGCAGCCCAAGGGTACAAGATACGCAGTATTTT CASSPRVQDTQYF
NA TRBJ2-5 TRBV7-2 NA TGTGCCAGCAGCTTAAATGTGGCCAGTGGCGAGACCCAGTACTTC CASSLNVASGETQYF
NA TRBJ2-7 TRBV7-2 many TGTGCCAGCAGCCTCCAGGGAGGCCTGCTTACCTACGAGCAGTACTTC CASSLQGGLLTYEQYF
NA TRBJ2-6 TRBV28 many TGTGCCAGCAGTTTTCAGGGGCTCTCTGGGGCCAACGTCCTGACTTTC CASSFQGLSGANVLTF
TRBD1 TRBJ1-1 TRBV7-9 many TGTGCCAGCAGCTTTGGACAGGGAGACACTGAAGCTTTCTTT CASSFGQGDTEAFF
NA TRBJ1-6 TRBV14 few TGTGCCAGCAGCCAAGAGTTAGCGGGGGTAGGGTCACCCCTCCACTTT CASSQELAGVGSPLHF
TRBD1 TRBJ1-2 TRBV5-1 many TGCGCCAGCAGCTTGGTAACAGGGGGCAACTATGGCTACACCTTC CASSLVTGGNYGYTF
NA TRBJ1-4 TRBV4-2 many TGTGCCAGCAGCCAAAGGACCTTACAGGGAATCAATGAAAAACTGTTTTTT CASSQRTLQGINEKLFF
TRBD1 TRBJ1-1 TRBV27 many TGTGCCAGCAGTGACAGGGGGATCGGCACTGAAGCTTTCTTT CASSDRGIGTEAFF
NA TRBJ1-2 TRBV7-2 many TGTGCCAGCAGCACCGGACCAGGGAATGGCTACACCTTC CASSTGPGNGYTF
NA TRBJ2-1 TRBV28 many TGTGCCAGCAGTTCTCCTTCGAGGGCCAATGAGCAGTTCTTC CASSSPSRANEQFF
NA TRBJ2-5 TRBV3-1 many TGTGCCAGCAGTCCCGGGACACTCGAAGAGACCCAGTACTTC CASSPGTLEETQYF
NA TRBJ2-5 TRBV29-1 few TGCAGCGTTGACAGGGGAGGGAGAGAGACCCAGTACTTC CSVDRGGRETQYF
NA TRBJ2-7 TRBV28 few TGTGCCAGCATTTCAACCGACACCTCCTACGAGCAGTACTTC CASISTDTSYEQYF